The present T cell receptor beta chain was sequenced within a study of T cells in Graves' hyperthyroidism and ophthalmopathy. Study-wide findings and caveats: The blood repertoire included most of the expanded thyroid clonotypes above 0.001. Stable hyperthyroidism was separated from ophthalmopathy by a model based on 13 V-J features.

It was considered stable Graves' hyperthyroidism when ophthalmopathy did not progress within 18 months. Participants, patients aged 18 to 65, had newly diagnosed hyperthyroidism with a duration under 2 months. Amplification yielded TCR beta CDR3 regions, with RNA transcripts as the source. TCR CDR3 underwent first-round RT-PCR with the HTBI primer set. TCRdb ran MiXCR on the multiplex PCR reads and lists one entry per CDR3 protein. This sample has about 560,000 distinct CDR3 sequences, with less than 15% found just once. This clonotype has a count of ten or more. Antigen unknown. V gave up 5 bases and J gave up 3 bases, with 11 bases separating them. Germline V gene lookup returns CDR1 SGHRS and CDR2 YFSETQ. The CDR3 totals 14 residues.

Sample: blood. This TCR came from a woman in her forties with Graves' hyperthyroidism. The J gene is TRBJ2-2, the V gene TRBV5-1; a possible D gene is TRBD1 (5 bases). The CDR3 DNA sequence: TGCGCCAGCAGACTCAGGGCGGACACCGGGGAGCTGTTTTTT. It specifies CASRLRADTGELFF.